This T cell receptor (beta chain) was identified in a study of regulatory T cells in long-lasting Graves disease. According to the study, TCR beta libraries were built with iRepertoire HTBI primers and CDR3-region Arm-PCR. MiXCR, applied by TCRdb to the multiplex PCR reads, yields one record per CDR3 protein. In the table there are about 500,000 distinct CDR3 sequences, 12% of which are singletons. Time point meaning: newly diagnosed GD, antithyroid drugs for less than 3 months. RNA extracted from PBMCs served as the sequencing template. Study-wide points: Less diverse TCR repertoires were seen in persistent Graves' patients than in newly diagnosed ones.

Remarks on this clonotype: What it recognizes is unknown.

Per germline, CDR1 GTSNPN and CDR2 SVGIG (reference sequence). The J segment lost 0 bases and the V segment lost 8 bases, leaving 27 bases of the junction unmatched. The CDR3 covers 20 residues. The sample was also linked to a second study, of T cells in Graves' hyperthyroidism and ophthalmopathy.

Material: peripheral blood mononuclear cells (PBMCs), obtained at new diagnosis, from a patient treated with antithyroid drugs. The origin of this receptor is a woman aged 30 to 39 with Graves disease. This chain joins TRBV30 and TRBJ1-1, with TRBD1 matching 7 bases. The CDR3: CAGTIGGPSPANIMNTEAFF. The CDR3 DNA reads as TGTGCCGGGACGATAGGGGGCCCATCCCCAGCTAACATTATGAACACTGAAGCTTTCTTT.